This record concerns one T cell receptor (beta chain) sequence. What antigen it recognizes has not been identified. No quality values exist for individual bases; no much larger clone is one base distant. V lost 5 bases and J lost 4 bases; the stretch between them is 5 bases long. As encoded in the germline V gene (reference sequence), CDR1 is DFQATT while CDR2 is SNEGSKA. Inclusive of the bounding cysteine and phenylalanine, the CDR3 is 11 residues long. The DNA shown is the 33-base CDR3, in frame from base 1. This record comes from a study of cytomegalovirus exposure and HLA in healthy donors (dated by TCRdb to the late 2010s). Regarding the study in general: According to an earlier analysis of 450 to 650 of the donors, about 179 million T cells yielded roughly 110 million unique TCR beta sequences and more than 250 Gb of sequence data. An earlier analysis of about 620 of the donors applied high-throughput TCR beta sequencing to assess whether each TCR beta V gene segment acted as functional or pseudogenic. Among over 350 genotyped donors of the cohort, an average of about 240,000 unique TCR beta nucleotide sequences were sequenced per donor, roughly 18% of them non-productive. A later genetic analysis used genome-wide SNP genotypes for about 65% of the roughly 670 donors, treating that subset as a discovery cohort. Using immunosequencing, the study profiled T cell repertoires from about 650 subjects and related those repertoires to cytomegalovirus serostatus. Besides the first cohort of 500 to 700 subjects, a separate validation cohort made up of over 100 different subjects was used. High-throughput TCR immunosequencing, statistical association of individual TCRs with disease status, and machine learning were combined to predict cytomegalovirus infection status. Of the roughly 400 genotyped donors, about 84% fell in the genetic ancestry cluster associated with self-reported Caucasian donors. Every repertoire in the discovery cohort had been generated on one and the same sequencing platform. A later analysis re-analyzed previously published TCR beta repertoires from approximately 700 donors and added high-resolution HLA genotyping to study TCR occurrence patterns. Alongside the repertoire data, information on donor age, sex, ethnicity and CMV serostatus was compiled. Roughly 320 gigabases of sequencing data and around 80 million unique TCR sequences made up an early release that covered approximately 700 HLA-typed donors. HLA typing included class I and class II loci at four-digit resolution. The study aimed to test whether signatures of past pathogen exposure could be identified by cataloging public T cell receptors. Roughly 5 DR-DQ haplotypes were treated as single units for association and clustering because of strong linkage in the cohort. The number of typed donors differed by locus: 629-630 for A, B, C, DRB1 and DQB1; approximately 540 for DQA1; some 590 for DPA1; and about 450 for DPB1. Rather than using new phenotypic data, the later analysis identified candidate immune exposures from TCR beta sequences and from how often those sequences occurred across donors. General conclusions and limits of the study: A later analysis found that TCR association rates varied across HLA loci, with DRB1 alleles showing the most associated TCRs and HLA-C alleles the fewest. Several of the top co-occurrence clusters appeared to be linked to parvovirus B19, influenza, CMV and Epstein-Barr virus, according to a later analysis. A later analysis found that HLA-associated TCR beta chains were more clonally expanded and had lower generation probabilities than equally common non-associated chains. A cluster of highly shared sequence variants was judged likely to be a technical artifact of the sequencing pipeline. Most TCR sequences were seen in very few donors, while some public TCRs were found in many individuals. Broadly in line with IMGT annotations, most TCR beta V segments showed up in productive rearrangements about 87% or about 30% of the time in an earlier analysis of approximately 640 of the donors. Some IMGT-functional V segments, including TRBV6-2 and TRBV6-3, could not be distinguished by the 87-base-pair reads and were therefore excluded. Compared with the 666-donor mean, donors in an Asian-associated ancestry cluster had fewer N-insertions in productive TCRs, according to a later genetic analysis. Correlated functional status among segregating V segments might reflect linkage disequilibrium, but an unknown experimental factor could not be ruled out. Only TCR beta chains were sequenced in this cohort, and the absence of alpha or paired-chain data limited detectable features. A further reported finding was that TCR beta sequences accurately predicted the HLA-A and HLA-B alleles for most subjects in the first cohort. HLA typing was unavailable for some donors at each locus, so association tests used only the typed subset. V-gene and J-gene trimming of TCR beta chains was associated with a missense DCLRE1C variant in a later genetic analysis, and the association was replicated in an independent cohort. A few of the identified cytomegalovirus-associated TCR beta chains were confirmed in vitro to be specific for cytomegalovirus antigens. Specific HLA alleles were associated with over 15,000 TCR beta sequences at a false discovery rate of 0.05 in a later analysis. A later analysis found that most CMV-associated TCR beta chains appeared HLA-restricted, with HLA associations seemingly driven largely by CMV exposure. The earlier analysis of 587 of the donors excluded around 17 rarely observed V segments, including chromosome 9 orphons, because counts were too low. The presence/absence analyses assumed that sequencing depth was roughly uniform across donors, and that assumption may not be true. The study gave a list of about 160 TCR beta chains associated with cytomegalovirus. The authors suggested that the approach could potentially be extended to other disease states and immunological phenotypes. The classifier was reported to diagnose cytomegalovirus status with high specificity and sensitivity in both the original cohort and the validation cohort. For the cohort, immune exposure information was limited to CMV serostatus. Assigning TCR associations to individual alleles was difficult when HLA alleles, especially DR and DQ, strongly co-occurred.

In total, 666 healthy bone marrow donors made up the cohort. Cohort members were all nominally healthy when sampled, although unrecorded immune exposures were likely present. The donor tested CMV seronegative, placing the donor among the approximately 400 seronegative members of the cohort. A peripheral blood sample was provided by each donor, and peripheral blood mononuclear cells were used for TCR beta sequencing. Genomic DNA extraction from the blood cell samples was performed with the Qiagen DNeasy Blood Extraction Kit. Library construction relied on the immunoSEQ multiplex PCR assay. A mixture of 60 forward primers for TCR Vbeta segments and 13 reverse primers for TCR Jbeta segments was used in the multiplex PCR. A multiplex PCR assay on genomic DNA amplified the CDR3 region of rearranged TCR beta genes. The amplified TCR beta libraries were sequenced on the Illumina HiSeq System as 87-base-pair reads. The paper's data handling went like this. Across the 640 or so repertoires, a later analysis counted 80 million or so unique TCR beta chains, roughly 11 million of which were shared by at least two donors. Raw reads were error-corrected and collapsed into unique sequences with a nearest-neighbor algorithm that merged closely related sequences to remove PCR and sequencing errors. V, D and J gene segments were assigned by aligning CDR3 sequences to IMGT reference sequences. Each retained sequence needed at least a six-nucleotide match to both a V gene segment and a J gene segment. Rearrangements were called productive when the CDR3 lacked stop codons and stayed in frame with V and J; all others were non-productive. Following IMGT convention, CDR3 was defined as the stretch from the second conserved V-encoded cysteine to the conserved J-encoded phenylalanine. The earlier analysis of roughly 590 of the donors excluded sequences that lacked an unambiguous match to a single V gene segment. An earlier analysis of about 600 of the donors called V segments functional above 56.7% productive rearrangements and segregating when the between-donor standard deviation exceeded 5%. A statistical classification framework was developed to diagnose cytomegalovirus status using the catalog of TCR beta chain sequences. In a later analysis, V and J genes were assigned by comparing TCR nucleotide sequences against IMGT/GENE-DB human TR gene sequences. A later analysis assigned CDR3 sequences and most-parsimonious VDJ recombination scenarios with the TCRdist pipeline. In a later analysis, each TCR beta chain was defined by its CDR3 amino acid sequence together with its V-gene family, and reads without a unique V-gene family were excluded. As a way to deal with suspected cross-contamination and a sequencing artifact, a later analysis dropped approximately 590 nucleotide sequences that were highly shared and had low generation probability. For each public chain, a later analysis derived a clonal expansion index from normalized ranks of inferred template counts within each repertoire. In a later analysis, generation probabilities were computed using a VDJ recombination model fitted to out-of-frame rearrangements, and the results were checked against IGoR. Hypergeometric tests were used in a later analysis to score TCR-TCR, TCR-HLA and TCR-CMV co-occurrence, with a repertoire-size bias correction applied to the TCR pairs. False discovery rates were estimated in a later analysis by permuting HLA or CMV assignments 20 times. In a later analysis, co-occurring TCRs were grouped using DBSCAN, with TCRdist sequence similarity added in when clustering inside HLA-allele-positive subsets. Co-occurrence clustering excluded repertoires with fewer than 30,000 or more than 120,000 public chains, plus five with anomalous nucleotide sharing. Held by TCRdb, this immuneACCESS table contains in-frame sequences only and omits some clones. Under half of the omission traces to an unresolved V gene where checked; the cause of the rest is unknown. V and J calls and clone size are copied from that table; D and trimming were computed from the DNA. Present in this sample are 95,000 to 100,000 clones, roughly 79% of which were seen just once. The top ten hold roughly 4% of the sample.

This TCR derives from a man between 40 and 49 years old in good health and CMV-seronegative. Recombination joined TRBV20-1 with TRBJ1-4; the D gene identity is not certain. What was sequenced was PBMCs. At the DNA level, the sequence is TGCAGTGCTTCCAATAATGAAAAACTGTTTTTT. It specifies CSASNNEKLFF.